Reported below is one T cell receptor beta chain. Measured with immunoSEQ multiplex PCR; TCRdb has only the in-frame clones, and not every one. The repertoire holds a few hundred thousand clones, with around 85% as singletons. Germline CDR1 and CDR2: SGHTA and FQGNSA. Trimming at V came to 5 bases and at J to 2 bases, leaving 5 bases not matched to a gene. This CDR3 is 15 amino acids long. This record comes from a study of blood T cell repertoires in COVID-19. Background on the study: PBMCs, B-cell-depleted T cells, or T cells were the source of the cDNA or gDNA that made up the material.

J is TRBJ1-5 and V is TRBV7-2, with 8 nucleotides matching TRBD1. Input material: PBMCs or T cells enriched from blood (not recorded which). This sequence originates from a woman aged 40-49 years with acute COVID-19. The chain's CDR3 is CASSRTGGGNQPQHF. The CDR3 coding sequence is TGTGCCAGCAGCCGTACAGGGGGAGGCAATCAGCCCCAGCATTTT.